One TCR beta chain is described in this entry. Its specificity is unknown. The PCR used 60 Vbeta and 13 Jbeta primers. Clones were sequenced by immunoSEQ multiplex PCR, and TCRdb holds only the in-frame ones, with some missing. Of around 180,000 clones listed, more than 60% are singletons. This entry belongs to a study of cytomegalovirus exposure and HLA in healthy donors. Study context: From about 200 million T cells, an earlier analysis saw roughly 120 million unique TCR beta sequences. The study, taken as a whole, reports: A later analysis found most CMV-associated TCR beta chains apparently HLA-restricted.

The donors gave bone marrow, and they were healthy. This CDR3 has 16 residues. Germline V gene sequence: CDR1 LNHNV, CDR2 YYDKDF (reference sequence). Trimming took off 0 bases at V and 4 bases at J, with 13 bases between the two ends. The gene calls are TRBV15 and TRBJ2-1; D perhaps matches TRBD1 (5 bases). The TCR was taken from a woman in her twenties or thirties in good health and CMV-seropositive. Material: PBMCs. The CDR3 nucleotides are TGTGCCACCAGCAGAGATATCCCCCAGGGATACAATGAGCAGTTCTTC. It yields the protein CATSRDIPQGYNEQFF.